These 26 T cell receptor beta chains share one sample of origin, sequenced in a study of blood T cell repertoires in COVID-19. The data were produced by immunoSEQ multiplex PCR, yet TCRdb's version contains in-frame clones alone and is incomplete. The sample carries under 150,000 clones, about 85% recorded once. The specimen was peripheral blood. The receptors shown here come from a man aged 50 or older with acute or convalescent COVID-19.

This chain connects TRBV12-3 or TRBV12-4 to TRBJ2-7, with a possible D match to TRBD1 (6 bases). Trimming removed 3 bases from V and 2 bases from J, with 8 bases in between. CDR3 size: 13 residues. CDR3 bases: TGTGCCAGCAGTTTTGGGACAACCTACGAGCAGTACTTC. It translates to CASSFGTTYEQYF.

The genes are TRBV27 and TRBJ1-6, with D possibly being TRBD1 (5 bases). The CDR3 is made up of 16 amino acids. The V gene's germline CDR1 is MNHEY and CDR2 SMNVEV (reference sequence). Trimming stripped 4 bases from V and 5 bases from J, with 15 bases between. The CDR3 DNA follows: TGTGCCAGCAGTTATACAGGATACCGGAATAATTCACCCCTCCACTTT. This gives the protein CASSYTGYRNNSPLHF.

The chain employs TRBV27 and TRBJ1-1, with TRBD1 matching over 7 bases. Trimming took 6 bases from V and 7 from J; bases not matched to a gene: 8. In germline, CDR1 is MNHEY, CDR2 SMNVEV (reference sequence). The CDR3 has 13 residues. CDR3 in DNA: TGTGCCAGCAGCCGCCGGGGACAGTTTGAAGCTTTCTTT. This gives the protein CASSRRGQFEAFF.

J is TRBJ2-7 and V is TRBV28; 10 bases fit TRBD2. Germline trimming cut 5 bases from V and 4 bases from J; bases unmatched to any gene: 8. The CDR3 is 15 amino acids. The germline gives CDR1 MDHEN, CDR2 SYDVKM. The CDR3 DNA follows: TGTGCCAGCAGTCCAAGCGGGGGGGCCGGGTACGAGCAGTACTTC. Protein product: CASSPSGGAGYEQYF.

The gene calls are TRBV11-2 and TRBJ2-2, with a possible D match to TRBD2 (5 bases). The CDR3 consists of 11 residues. V dropped 5 bases and J dropped 7 bases, with 5 bases sitting between them. The germline V gene encodes CDR1 SGHAT and CDR2 FQNNGV. DNA of the CDR3: TGTGCCAGCAGCCGGGGCGGGGAGCTGTTTTTT. Protein: CASSRGGELFF.

This clone appeared a few times. The J gene is TRBJ1-5, the V gene TRBV4-1; D possibly corresponds to TRBD1 (6 bases). The CDR3 has 16 amino acids. Trimming took 2 bases from V and 7 from J, leaving 18 bases between them. Germline V CDR1 and CDR2: MGHRA, YSYEKL. CDR3 bases: TGCGCCAGCAGCCAAAGGGGAACAGGGATCGGACAGCCCCAGCATTTT. It translates to CASSQRGTGIGQPQHF.

This chain links TRBV9 with TRBJ2-7; 14 bases match TRBD2. V shed 3 bases and J 5 bases; nucleotides not matched to a gene: 7. Germline V gives CDR1 SGDLS, CDR2 YYNGEE. This CDR3 comprises 16 residues. CDR3 region: CASSAGLAGGAHEQYF. CDR3 sequence (DNA): TGTGCCAGCAGCGCAGGACTAGCGGGGGGAGCACACGAGCAGTACTTC.

The CDR3, as DNA: TGTGCCAGCAGTGAAAAGGCGCAGGGAATCTCAAGCACTGAAGCTTTCTTT. Its protein product is CASSEKAQGISSTEAFF. The gene calls are TRBV2 and TRBJ1-1; a weak D match, TRBD1 (5 bases). Germline CDR1 and CDR2: SNHLY and FYNNEI. Trimming stripped 2 bases from V and 4 bases from J, with 20 bases between. The CDR3 consists of 17 residues.

The V and J genes are TRBV3-1 (or the pseudogene TRBV3-2) and TRBJ2-7; 8 nucleotides line up with TRBD1. The CDR3 length is 13 residues. CDR1 LGHDT and CDR2 YNNKEL come from the germline V gene (reference sequence). J gave up 2 bases and V 5 bases, and 2 bases lay outside the gene matches. The CDR3 DNA sequence: TGTGCCAGCAGCAAGACAGGGGCCTACGAGCAGTACTTC. It yields the protein CASSKTGAYEQYF.

This sequence joins TRBV13 and TRBJ2-3; 12 bases line up with TRBD2. This CDR3 has 19 amino acids. The germline V gene has CDR1 PRHDT and CDR2 FYEKMQ (reference sequence). V was pared by 4 bases and J by 2 bases, with 13 bases of the junction left unmatched. In nucleotides, the CDR3 is TGTGCCAGCAGCTCCAGACTAGCGGGGGTCCCCGGGAACACAGATACGCAGTATTTT. It yields the protein CASSSRLAGVPGNTDTQYF.

This chain's CDR3 is CASRSEKLSNQPQHF. DNA for the CDR3: TGTGCCAGCAGGAGCGAGAAGTTAAGCAATCAGCCCCAGCATTTT. The rearrangement uses TRBV6-5 and TRBJ1-5; the D is unclear. Germline loops: CDR1 MNHEY, CDR2 SVGAGI. Trimming took 6 bases from V and 1 from J, leaving 13 bases between them. The CDR3 covers 15 residues.

The chain combines TRBV14 with TRBJ1-6; 10 positions agree with TRBD1. Germline CDR1 is SGHDN and CDR2 is FVKESK. CDR3 length: 18 residues. With 3 bases clipped from V and 7 bases from J, the junction kept 12 bases outside the gene matches. This CDR3 is CASSQRTGQGIKNSPLHF. The CDR3 DNA follows: TGTGCCAGCAGCCAGCGTACGGGACAGGGGATAAAAAATTCACCCCTCCACTTT.

The chain uses TRBV5-6 and TRBJ1-2; 7 bases match TRBD1. The junction had 8 bases not matched to a gene; V was cut back by 0 bases and J by 6 bases. The CDR3 sequence is 15 residues long. Germline CDR1 reads SGHDT; CDR2 reads YYEEEE. DNA of the CDR3: TGTGCCAGCAGCTTGGGGGACAGCCGTCCGCATGGCTACACCTTC. Amino acids: CASSLGDSRPHGYTF.

The chain has TRBV2 and TRBJ1-6; no clear D gene. The ends were cut back, 7 bases at V and 7 bases at J, with 11 bases in the middle. This CDR3 is built from 13 residues. Germline CDR1 reads SNHLY; CDR2 reads FYNNEI. This CDR3 reads CASKETGNSPLHF. For the CDR3, the DNA is TGTGCCAGCAAGGAGACGGGGAATTCACCCCTCCACTTT.

V usage is TRBV9 and J usage is TRBJ1-5, with D unclear. The CDR3 has 13 residues. Germline-derived CDR1 and CDR2 are SGDLS and YYNGEE. The V end was cut by 3 bases, the J end by 4 bases, with 8 bases between. This CDR3 is CASSGDQNQPQHF. Here the CDR3 DNA reads TGTGCCAGCAGCGGAGATCAAAATCAGCCCCAGCATTTT.

The chain is built from TRBV5-1 and TRBJ1-6, with 9 nucleotides matching TRBD1. Germline loops: CDR1 SGHRS, CDR2 YFSETQ. The CDR3 runs 16 residues. V dropped 4 bases and J dropped 3; count of bases not matched to a gene: 5. CDR3 protein: CASSPDRGGYNSPLHF. CDR3 DNA: TGCGCCAGCAGCCCGGACAGGGGAGGCTATAATTCACCCCTCCACTTT.

V gene TRBV6-1 combines with J gene TRBJ1-6; D is ambiguous. CDR1 and CDR2 (germline): MNHNS, SASEGT. Trimming took off 0 bases at V and 10 bases at J, with 7 bases between the two ends. The CDR3 runs to 13 residues. In nucleotides, the CDR3 is TGTGCCAGCAGTGAAGCGCGGCAGTCACCCCTCCACTTT. Translated, it gives CASSEARQSPLHF.

This chain connects TRBV5-5 to TRBJ2-7; 12 bases agree with TRBD2. The CDR3 consists of 17 residues. V shed 1 base, J shed 2 bases, and the junction held 7 bases outside the gene matches. The germline gives CDR1 SGHKS, CDR2 YYEKEE (reference sequence). This CDR3 reads CASSLRGTSGYTYEQYF. DNA of the CDR3: TGTGCCAGCAGCTTGAGGGGGACTAGCGGGTACACCTACGAGCAGTACTTC.

The V gene is TRBV28, the J gene TRBJ1-3; D not resolved. CDR3 length: 11 residues. From germline, CDR1 is MDHEN and CDR2 SYDVKM. The V end lost 6 bases, the J end lost 4 bases, and 4 bases lay between the germline ends. The CDR3 region is CASSPGNTIYF. The DNA of the CDR3 is TGTGCCAGCAGCCCAGGAAACACCATATATTTT.

This clone came up a few times. The V and J genes are TRBV28 and TRBJ1-2; D ambiguous. The germline V gene has CDR1 MDHEN and CDR2 SYDVKM. V lost 7 bases, J lost 4 bases, and 13 bases lay in between. The CDR3 is 13 residues long. CDR3 in amino acids: CASITVEGYGYTF. Here the CDR3 DNA reads TGTGCCAGCATTACGGTGGAGGGCTATGGCTACACCTTC.

V and J are TRBV5-6 and TRBJ1-5; possibly TRBD1 for D (6 bases). Germline V gives CDR1 SGHDT, CDR2 YYEEEE. This CDR3 contains 13 residues. The germline V and J ends were trimmed by 2 bases and 9 bases, with 12 bases remaining between them. The CDR3 sequence: CASSLPGGRPQHF. CDR3 DNA: TGTGCCAGCAGCTTACCGGGGGGCCGGCCCCAGCATTTT. The full variable domain, its missing parts supplied by reference TRBV5-6 and TRBJ1-5, is DAGVTQSPTHLIKTRGQQVTLRCSPKSGHDTVSWYQQALGQGPQFIFQYYEEEERQRGNFPDRFSGHQFPNYSSELNVNALLLGDSALYLCASSLPGGRPQHFGDGTRLSIL.

This clone was counted a single time. The chain uses TRBV5-1 and TRBJ2-3, with 9 nucleotides matching TRBD2. Trimming cost V 4 bases and J 2 bases; bases outside gene matches: 5. The germline gives CDR1 SGHRS, CDR2 YFSETQ. The CDR3 totals 15 residues. CDR3 protein: CASSRRLADTDTQYF. Written as DNA, the CDR3 is TGCGCCAGCAGCAGGAGACTAGCGGACACAGATACGCAGTATTTT.

The chain is built from TRBV6-2 or TRBV6-3 and TRBJ2-7; no reliable D call. The CDR3 contains 14 residues. Per the germline V gene, CDR1 is MNHEY and CDR2 is SVGEGT. The ends were cut back, 0 bases at V and 3 bases at J, with 9 bases in the middle. The CDR3: CASSYSPSLYEQYV. The CDR3 DNA reads TGTGCCAGCAGTTACTCACCCTCACTCTACGAGCAGTACGTC.

V and J are TRBV5-1 and TRBJ2-5; possible D gene TRBD2, 6 bases. The CDR3 spans 13 residues. Per germline, CDR1 SGHRS and CDR2 YFSETQ. V was pared by 4 bases and J by 5 bases, with 12 bases between. The CDR3 coding sequence is TGCGCCAGCAGCCCTACGGGGGTTGAGACCCAGTACTTC. This codes for CASSPTGVETQYF.

This clone was recorded only once. The CDR3 region has the DNA TGTGCCAGCAGCCCAGCAGGGGGCGGTAGGACTGAAGCTTTCTTT. Protein product: CASSPAGGGRTEAFF. The rearrangement uses TRBV9 and TRBJ1-1; 8 bases agree with TRBD1. V was clipped by 4 bases and J by 5 bases; unmatched bases: 10. This CDR3 is built from 15 residues. Germline V gives CDR1 SGDLS, CDR2 YYNGEE.

The chain is built from TRBV20-1 and TRBJ2-7, with D perhaps matching TRBD2 (7 bases). Germline V gene data show CDR1 as DFQATT and CDR2 as SNEGSKA (reference sequence). V shed 4 bases and J shed 6 bases, with 10 bases lying between them. The CDR3 spans 11 residues. The CDR3 is CSAKRGGEQYF. CDR3 coding DNA: TGCAGTGCTAAAAGGGGGGGCGAGCAGTACTTC.